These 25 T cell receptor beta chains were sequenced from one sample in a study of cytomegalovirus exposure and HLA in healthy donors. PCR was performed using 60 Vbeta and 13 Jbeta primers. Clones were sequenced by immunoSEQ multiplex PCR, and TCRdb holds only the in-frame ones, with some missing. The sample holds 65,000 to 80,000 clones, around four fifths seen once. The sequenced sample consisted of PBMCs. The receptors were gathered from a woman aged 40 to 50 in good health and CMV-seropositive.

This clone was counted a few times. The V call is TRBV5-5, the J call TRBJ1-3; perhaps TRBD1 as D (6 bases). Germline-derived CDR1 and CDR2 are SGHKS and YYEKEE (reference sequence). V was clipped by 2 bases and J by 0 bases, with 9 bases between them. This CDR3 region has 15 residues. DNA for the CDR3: TGTGCCAGCAGCTTAACGGACAGCTCTGGAAACACCATATATTTT. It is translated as CASSLTDSSGNTIYF.

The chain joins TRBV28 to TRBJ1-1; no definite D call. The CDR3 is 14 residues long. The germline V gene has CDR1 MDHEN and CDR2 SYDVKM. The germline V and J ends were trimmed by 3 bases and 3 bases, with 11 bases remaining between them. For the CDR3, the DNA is TGTGCCAGCAGTTTGGGAGAACTGCACACTGAAGCTTTCTTT. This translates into CASSLGELHTEAFF.

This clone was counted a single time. CDR3 sequence reads: CASSPGTSGGIYNEQFF. DNA for the CDR3: TGTGCCAGCAGCCCCGGGACTAGCGGGGGGATTTACAATGAGCAGTTCTTC. This chain uses TRBV7-9 with TRBJ2-1; 15 nucleotides align to TRBD2. The CDR3 sequence is 17 residues long. The germline CDR1 and CDR2 sequences are SEHNR and FQNEAQ (reference sequence). The J segment lost 4 bases and the V segment lost 5 bases, leaving 6 bases of the junction unmatched.

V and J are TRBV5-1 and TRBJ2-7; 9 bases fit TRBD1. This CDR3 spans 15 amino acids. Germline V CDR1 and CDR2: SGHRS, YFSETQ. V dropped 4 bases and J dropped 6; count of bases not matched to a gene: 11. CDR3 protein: CASSDPGTGILEQYF. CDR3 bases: TGCGCCAGCAGCGACCCCGGGACAGGGATTCTCGAGCAGTACTTC.

This CDR3 is CASSLIGTTGELFF. The CDR3 bases are TGTGCCAGCAGTTTAATAGGGACAACCGGGGAGCTGTTTTTT. J is TRBJ2-2 and V is TRBV28; tentative D call: TRBD1 (6 bases). The CDR3 has 14 amino acids. The V gene's germline CDR1 is MDHEN and CDR2 SYDVKM. The ends were cut back, 2 bases at V and 5 bases at J, with 9 bases in the middle. Full variable domain (rest looked up from reference TRBV28 and TRBJ2-2): DVKVTQSSRYLVKRTGEKVFLECVQDMDHENMFWYRQDPGLGLRLIYFSYDVKMKEKGDIPEGYSVSREKKERFSLILESASTNQTSMYLCASSLIGTTGELFFGEGSRLTVL.

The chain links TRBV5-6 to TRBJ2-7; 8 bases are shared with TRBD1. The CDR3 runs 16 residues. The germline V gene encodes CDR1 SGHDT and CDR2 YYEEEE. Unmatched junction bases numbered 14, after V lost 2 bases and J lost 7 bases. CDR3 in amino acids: CASSLSGTGRLGEQYF. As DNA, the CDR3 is TGTGCCAGCAGCTTATCCGGGACAGGACGCCTCGGAGAGCAGTACTTC.

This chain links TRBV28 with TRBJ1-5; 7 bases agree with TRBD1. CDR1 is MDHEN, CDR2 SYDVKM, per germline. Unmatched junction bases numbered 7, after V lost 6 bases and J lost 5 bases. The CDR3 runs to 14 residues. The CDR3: CASSLGRGYQPQHF. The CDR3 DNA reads TGTGCCAGCAGCTTGGGCAGGGGGTATCAGCCCCAGCATTTT.

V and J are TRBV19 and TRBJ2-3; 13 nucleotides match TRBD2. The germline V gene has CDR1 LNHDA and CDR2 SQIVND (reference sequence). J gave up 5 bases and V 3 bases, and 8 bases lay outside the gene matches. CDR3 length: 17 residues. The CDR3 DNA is TGTGCCAGTAGTATCTCACTAGCGGGGGGGCATATAGATACGCAGTATTTT. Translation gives CASSISLAGGHIDTQYF.

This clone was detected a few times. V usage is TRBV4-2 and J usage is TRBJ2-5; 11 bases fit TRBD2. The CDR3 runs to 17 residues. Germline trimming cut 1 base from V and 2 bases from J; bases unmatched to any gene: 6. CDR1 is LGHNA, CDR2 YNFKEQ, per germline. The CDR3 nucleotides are TGTGCCAGCAGCCAAGGATCTAGCGGGGGGTTACAAGAGACCCAGTACTTC. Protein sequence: CASSQGSSGGLQETQYF.

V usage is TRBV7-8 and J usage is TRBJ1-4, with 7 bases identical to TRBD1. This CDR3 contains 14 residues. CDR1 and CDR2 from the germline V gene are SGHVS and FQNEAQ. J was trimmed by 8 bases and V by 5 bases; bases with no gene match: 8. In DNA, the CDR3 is TGTGCCAGCAGCCCTGGACAGGTGGGAGAAAAACTGTTTTTT. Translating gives CASSPGQVGEKLFF.

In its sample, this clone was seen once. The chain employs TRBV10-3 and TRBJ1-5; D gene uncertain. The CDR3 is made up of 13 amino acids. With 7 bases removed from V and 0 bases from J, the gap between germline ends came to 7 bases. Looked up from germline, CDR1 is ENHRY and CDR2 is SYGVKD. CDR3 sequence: CAITEGSNQPQHF. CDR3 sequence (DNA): TGTGCCATCACCGAGGGTAGCAATCAGCCCCAGCATTTT.

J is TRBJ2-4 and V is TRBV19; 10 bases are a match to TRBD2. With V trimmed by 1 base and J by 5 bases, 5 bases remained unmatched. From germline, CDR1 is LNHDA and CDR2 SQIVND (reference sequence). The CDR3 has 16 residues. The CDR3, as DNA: TGTGCCAGTAGTATAGGAGCGGGGGGGCGGCAAAACATTCAGTACTTC. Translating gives CASSIGAGGRQNIQYF.

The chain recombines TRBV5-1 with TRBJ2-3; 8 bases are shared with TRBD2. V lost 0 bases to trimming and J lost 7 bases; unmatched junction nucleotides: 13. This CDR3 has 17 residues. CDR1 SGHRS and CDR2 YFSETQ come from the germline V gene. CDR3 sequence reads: CASSLVLAGGKVYTQYF. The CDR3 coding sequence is TGCGCCAGCAGCTTGGTCCTAGCGGGCGGTAAGGTATATACGCAGTATTTT.

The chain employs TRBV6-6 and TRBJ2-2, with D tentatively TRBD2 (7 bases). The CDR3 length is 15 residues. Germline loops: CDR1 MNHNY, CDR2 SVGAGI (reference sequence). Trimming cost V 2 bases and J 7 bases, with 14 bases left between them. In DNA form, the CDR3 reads TGTGCCAGCAGTTACAAGGGGGGGCTAGTCGGGGAGCTGTTTTTT. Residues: CASSYKGGLVGELFF.

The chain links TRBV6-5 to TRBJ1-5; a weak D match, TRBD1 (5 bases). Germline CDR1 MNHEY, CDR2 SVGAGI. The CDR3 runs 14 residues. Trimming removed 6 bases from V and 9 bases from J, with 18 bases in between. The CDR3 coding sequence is TGTGCCAGCAGGAGGACAAGGTGGGGTTTGCCCCAGCATTTT. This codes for CASRRTRWGLPQHF.

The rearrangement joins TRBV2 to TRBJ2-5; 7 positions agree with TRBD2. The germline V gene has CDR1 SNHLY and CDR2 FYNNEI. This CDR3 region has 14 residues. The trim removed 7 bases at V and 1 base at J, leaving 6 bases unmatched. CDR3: CASKREGAQETQYF. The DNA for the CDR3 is TGTGCCAGCAAGAGGGAGGGAGCCCAAGAGACCCAGTACTTC.

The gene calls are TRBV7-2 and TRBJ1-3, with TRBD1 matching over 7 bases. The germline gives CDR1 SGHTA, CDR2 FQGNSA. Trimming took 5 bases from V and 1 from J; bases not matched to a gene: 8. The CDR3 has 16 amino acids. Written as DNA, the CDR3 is TGTGCCAGCAGCCAATCGACAGGGTTATCTGGAAACACCATATATTTT. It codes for CASSQSTGLSGNTIYF.

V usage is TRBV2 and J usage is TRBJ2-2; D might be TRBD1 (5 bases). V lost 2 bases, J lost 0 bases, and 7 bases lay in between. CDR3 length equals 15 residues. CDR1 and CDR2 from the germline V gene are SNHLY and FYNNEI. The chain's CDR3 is CASSEQGANTGELFF. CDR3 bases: TGTGCCAGCAGTGAACAGGGCGCGAACACCGGGGAGCTGTTTTTT.

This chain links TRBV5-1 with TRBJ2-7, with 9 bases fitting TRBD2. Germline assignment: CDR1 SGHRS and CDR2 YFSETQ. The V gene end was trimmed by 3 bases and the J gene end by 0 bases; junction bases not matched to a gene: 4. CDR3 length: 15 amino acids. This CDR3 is CASSWTSASSYEQYF. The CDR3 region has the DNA TGCGCCAGCAGCTGGACTAGCGCGAGCTCCTACGAGCAGTACTTC.

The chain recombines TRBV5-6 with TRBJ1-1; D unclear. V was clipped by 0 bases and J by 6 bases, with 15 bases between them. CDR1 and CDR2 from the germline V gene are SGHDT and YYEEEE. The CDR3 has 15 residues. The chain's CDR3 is CASSLEQAYIPEAFF. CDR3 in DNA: TGTGCCAGCAGCTTGGAGCAGGCGTATATCCCTGAAGCTTTCTTT.

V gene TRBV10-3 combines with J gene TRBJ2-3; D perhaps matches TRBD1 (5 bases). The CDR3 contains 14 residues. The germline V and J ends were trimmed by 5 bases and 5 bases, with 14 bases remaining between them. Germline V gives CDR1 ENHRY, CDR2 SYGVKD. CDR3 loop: CAISYTQGKDTQYF. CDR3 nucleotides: TGTGCCATCAGTTACACCCAGGGAAAAGATACGCAGTATTTT.

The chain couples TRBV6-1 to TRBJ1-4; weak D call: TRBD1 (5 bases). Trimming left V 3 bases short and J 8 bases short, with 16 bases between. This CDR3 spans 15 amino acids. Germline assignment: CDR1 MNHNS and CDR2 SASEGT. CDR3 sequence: CASSDPGEAREKLFF. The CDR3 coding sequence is TGTGCCAGCAGTGACCCGGGGGAGGCTAGAGAAAAACTGTTTTTT.

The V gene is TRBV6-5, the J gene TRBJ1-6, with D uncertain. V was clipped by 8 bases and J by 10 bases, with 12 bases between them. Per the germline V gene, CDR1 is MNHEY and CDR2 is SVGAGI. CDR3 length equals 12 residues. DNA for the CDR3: TGTGCCAGCGGCGACTTTAGGTCACCCCTCCACTTT. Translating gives CASGDFRSPLHF.

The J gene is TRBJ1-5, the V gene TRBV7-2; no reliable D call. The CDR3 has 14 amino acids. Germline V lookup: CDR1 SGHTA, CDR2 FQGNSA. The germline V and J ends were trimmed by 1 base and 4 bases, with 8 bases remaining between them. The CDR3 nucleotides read TGTGCCAGCAGCTTAGGATGGCAGAATCAGCCCCAGCATTTT. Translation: CASSLGWQNQPQHF.

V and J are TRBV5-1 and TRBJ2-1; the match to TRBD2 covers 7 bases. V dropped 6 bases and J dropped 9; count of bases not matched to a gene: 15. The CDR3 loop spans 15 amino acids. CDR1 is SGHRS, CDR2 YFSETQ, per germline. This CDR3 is CASMTTSLLSGEQFF. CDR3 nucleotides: TGCGCCAGCATGACGACTAGCTTGTTATCGGGTGAGCAGTTCTTC.